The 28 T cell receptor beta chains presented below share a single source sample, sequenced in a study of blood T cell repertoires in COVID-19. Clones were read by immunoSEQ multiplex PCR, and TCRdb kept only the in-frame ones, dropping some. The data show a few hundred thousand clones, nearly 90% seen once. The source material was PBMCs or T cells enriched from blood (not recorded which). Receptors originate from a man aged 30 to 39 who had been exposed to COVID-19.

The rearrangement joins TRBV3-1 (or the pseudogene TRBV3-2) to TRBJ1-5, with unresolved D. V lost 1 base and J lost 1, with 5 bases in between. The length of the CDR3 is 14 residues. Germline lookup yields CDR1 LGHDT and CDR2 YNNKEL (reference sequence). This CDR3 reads CASSQASSNQPQHF. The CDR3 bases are TGTGCCAGCAGCCAAGCCTCCAGCAATCAGCCCCAGCATTTT.

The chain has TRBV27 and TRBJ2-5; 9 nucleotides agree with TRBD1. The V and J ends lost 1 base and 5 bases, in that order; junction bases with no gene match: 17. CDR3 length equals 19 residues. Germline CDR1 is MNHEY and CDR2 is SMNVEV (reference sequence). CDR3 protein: CASSLYGITWDREGETQYF. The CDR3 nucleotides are TGTGCCAGCAGTTTATACGGGATAACCTGGGACAGGGAAGGGGAGACCCAGTACTTC.

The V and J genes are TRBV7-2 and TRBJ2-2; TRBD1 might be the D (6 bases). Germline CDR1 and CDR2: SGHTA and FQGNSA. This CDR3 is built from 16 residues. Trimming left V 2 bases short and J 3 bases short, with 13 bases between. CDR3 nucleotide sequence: TGTGCCAGCAGCTTAAACGCAGGGGTTTACACCGGGGAGCTGTTTTTT. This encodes CASSLNAGVYTGELFF.

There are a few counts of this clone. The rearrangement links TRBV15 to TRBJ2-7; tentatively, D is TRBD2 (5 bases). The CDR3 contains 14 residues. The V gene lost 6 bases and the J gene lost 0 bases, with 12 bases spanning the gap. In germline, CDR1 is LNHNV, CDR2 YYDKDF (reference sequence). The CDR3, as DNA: TGTGCCACCAGGAGGACTTCAAGCTCCTACGAGCAGTACTTC. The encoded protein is CATRRTSSSYEQYF.

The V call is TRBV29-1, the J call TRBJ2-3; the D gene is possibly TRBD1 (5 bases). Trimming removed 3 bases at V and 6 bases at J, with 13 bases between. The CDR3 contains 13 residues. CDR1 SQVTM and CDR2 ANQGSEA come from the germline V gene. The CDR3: CSVEGQDVDTQYF. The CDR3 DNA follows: TGCAGCGTTGAGGGGCAGGACGTCGATACGCAGTATTTT.

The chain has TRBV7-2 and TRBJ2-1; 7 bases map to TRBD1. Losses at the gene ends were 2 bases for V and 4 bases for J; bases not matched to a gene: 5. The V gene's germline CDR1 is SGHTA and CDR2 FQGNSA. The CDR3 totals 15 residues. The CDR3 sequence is CASSLTGAGYNEQFF. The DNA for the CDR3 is TGTGCCAGCAGCTTAACAGGGGCTGGATACAATGAGCAGTTCTTC.

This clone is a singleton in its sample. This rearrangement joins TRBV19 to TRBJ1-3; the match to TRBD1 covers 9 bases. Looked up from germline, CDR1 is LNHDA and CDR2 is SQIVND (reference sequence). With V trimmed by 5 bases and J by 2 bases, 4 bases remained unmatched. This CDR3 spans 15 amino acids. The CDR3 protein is CASSVNRGPGNTIYF. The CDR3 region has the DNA TGTGCCAGTAGTGTTAACAGGGGGCCTGGAAACACCATATATTTT.

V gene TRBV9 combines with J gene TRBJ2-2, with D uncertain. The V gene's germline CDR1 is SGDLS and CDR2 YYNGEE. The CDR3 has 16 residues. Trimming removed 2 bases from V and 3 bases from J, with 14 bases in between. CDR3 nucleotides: TGTGCCAGCAGCGTTTCACCCAGGCAGGACACCGGGGAGCTGTTTTTT. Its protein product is CASSVSPRQDTGELFF. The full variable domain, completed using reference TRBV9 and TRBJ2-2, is DSGVTQTPKHLITATGQRVTLRCSPRSGDLSVYWYQQSLDQGLQFLIQYYNGEERAKGNILERFSAQQFPDLHSELNLSSLELGDSALYFCASSVSPRQDTGELFFGEGSRLTVL.

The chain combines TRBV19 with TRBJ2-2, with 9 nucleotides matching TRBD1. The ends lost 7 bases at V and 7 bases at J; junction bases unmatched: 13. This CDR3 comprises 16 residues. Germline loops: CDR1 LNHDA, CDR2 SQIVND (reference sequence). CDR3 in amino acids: CASTGPGTGKIGELFF. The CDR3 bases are TGTGCCAGTACCGGTCCCGGGACAGGGAAAATCGGGGAGCTGTTTTTT.

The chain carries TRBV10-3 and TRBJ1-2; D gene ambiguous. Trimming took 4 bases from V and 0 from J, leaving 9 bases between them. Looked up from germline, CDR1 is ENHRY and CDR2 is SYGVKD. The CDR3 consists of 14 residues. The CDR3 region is CAISAQTPNYGYTF. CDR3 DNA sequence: TGTGCCATCAGTGCCCAAACACCTAACTATGGCTACACCTTC.

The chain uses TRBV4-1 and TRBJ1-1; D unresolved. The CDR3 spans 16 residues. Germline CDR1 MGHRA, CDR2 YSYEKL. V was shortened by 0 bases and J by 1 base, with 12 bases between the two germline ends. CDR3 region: CASSQEAFRWNTEAFF. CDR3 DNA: TGCGCCAGCAGCCAAGAAGCGTTTAGGTGGAACACTGAAGCTTTCTTT.

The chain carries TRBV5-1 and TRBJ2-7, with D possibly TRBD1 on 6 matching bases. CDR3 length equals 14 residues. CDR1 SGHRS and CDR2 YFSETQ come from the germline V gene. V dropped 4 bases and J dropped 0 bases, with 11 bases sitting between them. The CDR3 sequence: CASSRTASSYEQYF. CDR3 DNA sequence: TGCGCCAGCAGCCGGACAGCTAGCTCCTACGAGCAGTACTTC.

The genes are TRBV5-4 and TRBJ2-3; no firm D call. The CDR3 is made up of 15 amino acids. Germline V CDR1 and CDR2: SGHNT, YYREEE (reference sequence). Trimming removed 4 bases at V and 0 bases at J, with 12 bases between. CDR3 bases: TGTGCCAGCAGCCCTACTCCGTTCAGCACAGATACGCAGTATTTT. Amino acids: CASSPTPFSTDTQYF.

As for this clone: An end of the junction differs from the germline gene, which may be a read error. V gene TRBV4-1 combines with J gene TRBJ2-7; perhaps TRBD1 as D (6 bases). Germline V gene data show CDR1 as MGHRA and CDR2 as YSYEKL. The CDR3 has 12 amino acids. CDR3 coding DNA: TGCGCCAGCAGCGCGCTTGGGGGCGGCATGTCCTTC. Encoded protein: CASSALGGGMSF.

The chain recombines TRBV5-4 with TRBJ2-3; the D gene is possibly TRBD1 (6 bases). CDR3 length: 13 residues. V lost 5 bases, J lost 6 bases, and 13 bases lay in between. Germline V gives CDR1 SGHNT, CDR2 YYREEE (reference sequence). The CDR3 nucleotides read TGTGCCAGCAGTGTCCCGAGGGGGGATACGCAGTATTTT. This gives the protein CASSVPRGDTQYF.

CDR3 sequence: CASSPWGLAENNEQFF. The DNA for the CDR3 is TGTGCCAGCAGCCCTTGGGGACTAGCGGAAAACAATGAGCAGTTCTTC. The chain recombines TRBV3-1 (or the pseudogene TRBV3-2) with TRBJ2-1; TRBD2 matches 11 bases. The CDR3 sequence is 16 residues long. The V gene's germline CDR1 is LGHDT and CDR2 YNNKEL (reference sequence). V was pared by 4 bases and J by 5 bases, with 7 bases of the junction left unmatched.

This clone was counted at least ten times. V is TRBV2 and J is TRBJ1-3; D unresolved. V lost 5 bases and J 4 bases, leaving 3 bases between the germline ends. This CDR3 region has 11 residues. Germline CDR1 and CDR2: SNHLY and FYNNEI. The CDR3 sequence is CASSQGNTIYF. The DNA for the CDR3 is TGTGCCAGCAGTCAAGGAAACACCATATATTTT.

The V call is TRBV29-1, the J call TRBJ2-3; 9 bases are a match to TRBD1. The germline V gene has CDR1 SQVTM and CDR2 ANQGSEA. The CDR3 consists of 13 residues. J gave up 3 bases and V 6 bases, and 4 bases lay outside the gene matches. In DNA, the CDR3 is TGCAGCGTCCGACAGGGGGGAACAGATACGCAGTATTTT. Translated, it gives CSVRQGGTDTQYF.

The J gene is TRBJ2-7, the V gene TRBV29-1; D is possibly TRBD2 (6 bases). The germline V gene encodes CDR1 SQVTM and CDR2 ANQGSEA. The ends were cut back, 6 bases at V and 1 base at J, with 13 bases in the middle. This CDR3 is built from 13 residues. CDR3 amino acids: CSVSYSGSYEQYF. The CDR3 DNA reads TGCAGCGTCAGCTATAGCGGTTCCTACGAGCAGTACTTC.

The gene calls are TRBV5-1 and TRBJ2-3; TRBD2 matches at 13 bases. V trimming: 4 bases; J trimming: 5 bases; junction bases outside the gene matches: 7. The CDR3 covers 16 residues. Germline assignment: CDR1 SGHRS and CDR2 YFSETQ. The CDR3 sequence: CASSTTSGGAGDTQYF. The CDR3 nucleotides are TGCGCCAGCAGCACCACTAGCGGGGGGGCCGGAGATACGCAGTATTTT.

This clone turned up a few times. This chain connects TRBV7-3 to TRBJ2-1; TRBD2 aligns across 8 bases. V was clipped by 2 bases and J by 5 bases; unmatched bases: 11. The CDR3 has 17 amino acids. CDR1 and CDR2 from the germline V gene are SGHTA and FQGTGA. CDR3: CASSLQGGAGANNEQFF. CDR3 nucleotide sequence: TGTGCCAGCAGCTTACAGGGTGGAGCGGGGGCAAACAATGAGCAGTTCTTC.

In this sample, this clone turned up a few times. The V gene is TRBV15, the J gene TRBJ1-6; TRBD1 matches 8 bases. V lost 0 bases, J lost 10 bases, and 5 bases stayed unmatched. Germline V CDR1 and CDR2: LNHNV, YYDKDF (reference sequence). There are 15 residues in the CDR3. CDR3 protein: CATSRDRTGPSPLHF. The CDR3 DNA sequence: TGTGCCACCAGCAGAGACCGGACAGGGCCCTCACCCCTCCACTTT.

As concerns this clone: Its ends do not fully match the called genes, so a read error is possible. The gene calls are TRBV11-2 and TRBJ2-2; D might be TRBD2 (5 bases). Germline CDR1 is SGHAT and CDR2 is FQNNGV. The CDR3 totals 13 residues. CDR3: CASSLDRGGELFF. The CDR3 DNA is TGTGCCAGCAGCCTAGACCGGGGCGGGGAGCTGTTTTTT.

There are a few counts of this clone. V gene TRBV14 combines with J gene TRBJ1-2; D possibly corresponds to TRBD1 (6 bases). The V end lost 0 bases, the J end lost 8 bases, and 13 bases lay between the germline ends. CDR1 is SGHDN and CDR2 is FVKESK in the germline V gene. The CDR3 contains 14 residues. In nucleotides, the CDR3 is TGTGCCAGCAGCCAAGATCGGGGGGCGGGAGGCTACACCTTC. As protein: CASSQDRGAGGYTF.

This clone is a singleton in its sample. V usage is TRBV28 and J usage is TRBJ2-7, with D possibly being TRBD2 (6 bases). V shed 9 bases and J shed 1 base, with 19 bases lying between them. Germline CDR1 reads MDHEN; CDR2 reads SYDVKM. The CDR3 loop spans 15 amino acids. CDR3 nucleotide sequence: TGTGCCAGTCGGCCCCGTCAGGCGGGGTCCTACGAGCAGTACTTC. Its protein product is CASRPRQAGSYEQYF. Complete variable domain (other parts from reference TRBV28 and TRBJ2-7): DVKVTQSSRYLVKRTGEKVFLECVQDMDHENMFWYRQDPGLGLRLIYFSYDVKMKEKGDIPEGYSVSREKKERFSLILESASTNQTSMYLCASRPRQAGSYEQYFGPGTRLTVT.

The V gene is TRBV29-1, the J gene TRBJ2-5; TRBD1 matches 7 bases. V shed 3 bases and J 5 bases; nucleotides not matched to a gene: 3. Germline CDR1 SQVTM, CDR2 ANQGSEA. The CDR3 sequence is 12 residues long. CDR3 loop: CSVETGSETQYF. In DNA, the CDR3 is TGCAGCGTTGAGACAGGGTCTGAGACCCAGTACTTC.

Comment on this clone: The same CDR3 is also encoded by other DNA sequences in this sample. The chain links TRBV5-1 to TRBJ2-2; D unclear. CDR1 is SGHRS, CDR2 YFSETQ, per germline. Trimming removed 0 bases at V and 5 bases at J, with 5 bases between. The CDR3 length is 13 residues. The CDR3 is CASSLDGTGELFF. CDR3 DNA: TGCGCCAGCAGCTTGGACGGTACCGGGGAGCTGTTTTTT.

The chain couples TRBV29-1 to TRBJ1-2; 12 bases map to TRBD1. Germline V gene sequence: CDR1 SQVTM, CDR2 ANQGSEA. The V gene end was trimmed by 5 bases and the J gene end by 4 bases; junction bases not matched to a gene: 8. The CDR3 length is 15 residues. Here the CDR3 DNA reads TGCAGCGTTCTCCGGGACAGGGGGCTGGGCTATGGCTACACCTTC. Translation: CSVLRDRGLGYGYTF.